This T cell receptor (beta chain) was found in a study of blood T cell repertoires in COVID-19. Looking at the study overall: The origin of the acute and convalescent COVID-19 samples was the United States, Italy and Spain. T cells, B-cell-depleted T cells, or PBMCs supplied cDNA or gDNA.

Trimming cost V 3 bases and J 4 bases, with 15 bases left between them. Germline V gives CDR1 KGHSH, CDR2 LQKENI. The CDR3 sequence is 15 residues long. Source study methods: Amplification with reference gene primers provided the estimates of nucleated cell counts. Sequencing was performed with immunoSEQ multiplex PCR; in TCRdb, only in-frame clones are kept and a portion is missing. V and J calls plus clone size are reproduced from that table; the DNA served to infer D and trimming. The data show 250,000 to 350,000 clones, 88% seen once. This TCR was sampled from a woman aged 50 to 60 with active or convalescent COVID-19. The V call is TRBV18, the J call TRBJ1-1; D possibly corresponds to TRBD1 (5 bases). Sequencing was done on a sample of peripheral blood. The CDR3 sequence: CASSPSSGVGTEAFF. CDR3 DNA: TGTGCCAGCTCACCGTCCTCGGGGGTGGGCACTGAAGCTTTCTTT.